This is a list of T cell receptor beta chains from one sample in a study of blood T cell repertoires in COVID-19. Sequencing used immunoSEQ multiplex PCR; TCRdb keeps in-frame clones, though not all of them. The sample shows around 290,000 clones, more than 75% of them seen only once. Sequences were obtained from PBMCs or T cells enriched from blood (not recorded which). Every receptor here comes from a woman aged 55-75 years in a cohort exposed to, infected with or recovered from COVID-19 (not recorded which). The CDR3 runs from the conserved cysteine through the conserved F or W. The D gene is left open where the match is weak. Expanded clones are given a class, and other clones once, few, many or no size at all.

size	V	J	D	DNA	CDR3
-	TRBV10-1	TRBJ1-1	TRBD1	TGCGCCAGCAGTGAGTCTTGGACAGGGAGGACTGAAGCTTTCTTT	CASSESWTGRTEAFF
-	TRBV7-2	TRBJ2-1	TRBD2	TGTGCCAGCAGCAGATCTAGCGGGAGCTATAGCAATGAGCAGTTCTTC	CASSRSSGSYSNEQFF
-	TRBV3-1/TRBV3-2	TRBJ2-1	TRBD2	TGTGCCAGCAGCTTCCTAGCGGGAGGGATCAATGAGCAGTTCTTC	CASSFLAGGINEQFF
once	TRBV28	TRBJ2-7	TRBD2	TGTGCCAGCAGATCAGAGCGGGAGAACTCCTACGAGCAGTACTTC	CASRSERENSYEQYF
-	TRBV7-8	TRBJ2-2	TRBD2	TGTGCCAGCAGCTTGTGGTTTAGCGGGAGCCTAGATGGCACCGGGGAGCTGTTTTTT	CASSLWFSGSLDGTGELFF
-	TRBV18	TRBJ1-1	-	TGTGCCAGCTCACCACTCGGCAGGGGCAAAGAGGGGAACACTGAAGCTTTCTTT	CASSPLGRGKEGNTEAFF
-	TRBV19	TRBJ2-3	TRBD2	TGTGCCAGTAGGGGCGGGAGCCCCCCAGATACGCAGTATTTT	CASRGGSPPDTQYF
-	TRBV7-9	TRBJ2-2	TRBD1	TGTGCCAGCCCCCCAGGGACAGGGGGTTCCGAGAACACCGGGGAGCTGTTTTTT	CASPPGTGGSENTGELFF
-	TRBV7-2	TRBJ2-1	TRBD1	TGTGCCAGCAGCTTAGTGTTGGGACAGCTAAGCTCCTACAATGAGCAGTTCTTC	CASSLVLGQLSSYNEQFF
-	TRBV3-1/TRBV3-2	TRBJ1-2	-	TGTGCCAGCAGCCCGGGAGGGGGCTACACCTTC	CASSPGGGYTF
-	TRBV6-5	TRBJ2-7	TRBD1	TGTGCCAGCAGCGCCCCGGGACAGAGCTCCTACGAGCAGTACTTC	CASSAPGQSSYEQYF
-	TRBV5-1	TRBJ1-2	TRBD1	TGCGCCAGCAGCTACGGGGACAGCTATGGCTACACCTTC	CASSYGDSYGYTF
-	TRBV18	TRBJ1-4	-	TGTGCCAGCTCACCCGCAGGGGCCCTAAATGAAAAACTGTTTTTT	CASSPAGALNEKLFF
-	TRBV3-1/TRBV3-2	TRBJ2-4	-	TGTGCCAGCAGCCAAGATCCAAACTACGGGATTCAGTACTTC	CASSQDPNYGIQYF
-	TRBV27	TRBJ2-7	-	TGTGCCAGCAGTCTGGCAGGGCCCCCGGAGCAGTACTTC	CASSLAGPPEQYF
-	TRBV18	TRBJ2-5	-	TGTGCCAGCTCACCGCTCTACATAGGGGGCCTAGCGAATCAAGAGACCCAGTACTTC	CASSPLYIGGLANQETQYF
-	TRBV10-1	TRBJ2-4	-	TGCGCCAGCAGTGATTCAGCGGGTAAAAACATTCAGTACTTC	CASSDSAGKNIQYF
-	TRBV6-5	TRBJ2-7	TRBD2	TGTGCCAGCAGAGTCGACACTAGCGGCTACGAGCAGTACTTC	CASRVDTSGYEQYF
-	TRBV5-5	TRBJ1-4	-	TGTGCCAGCAGCCGACAGTCTTTTAATGAAAAACTGTTTTTT	CASSRQSFNEKLFF
-	TRBV4-1	TRBJ2-1	-	TGCGCCAGCAGCCAAGAAGGAACAGGGCCCCCCCCCGGCAATGAGCAGTTCTTC	CASSQEGTGPPPGNEQFF
-	TRBV6-5	TRBJ2-1	TRBD2	TGTGCCAGCAGTTACTTTTTAGCGGGAGGTAATGAGCAGTTCTTC	CASSYFLAGGNEQFF
few	TRBV2	TRBJ2-7	TRBD2	TGTGCCAGCAGAGAGGGACTAGCGGCCTCCTACGAGCAGTACTTC	CASREGLAASYEQYF
many	TRBV3-1/TRBV3-2	TRBJ2-1	TRBD2	TGTGCCAGCAGCCAAAGCGGGAGTTACAATGAGCAGTTCTTC	CASSQSGSYNEQFF
-	TRBV19	TRBJ2-7	TRBD1	TGTGCCAGTAGTATAGGGGCCTACAGGGGGCAGGACGAGCAGTACTTC	CASSIGAYRGQDEQYF
-	TRBV3-1/TRBV3-2	TRBJ2-1	-	TGTGCCAGCAGCCAAACCGAGACTAGTGCTCAGCAGTTCTTC	CASSQTETSAQQFF
-	TRBV7-8	TRBJ2-1	-	TGTGCCAGCAGCTTACACAGGGTTCCGGTGCTAGCCAAAAATGAGCAGTTCTTC	CASSLHRVPVLAKNEQFF
once	TRBV7-2	TRBJ1-1	TRBD1	TGTGCCAGCAGCGCCCAGGGGGCAGGGAACACTGAAGCTTTCTTT	CASSAQGAGNTEAFF
-	TRBV5-1	TRBJ1-4	TRBD1	TGCGCCAGCAGCATCGGGACAGGGCATGAAAAACTGTTTTTT	CASSIGTGHEKLFF
-	TRBV5-1	TRBJ1-5	-	TGCGCCAGCAGCTTGGAGACAGGTAGCAATCAGCCCCAGCATTTT	CASSLETGSNQPQHF
-	TRBV7-9	TRBJ1-2	-	TGTGCCAGCAGCCAATCGGACAGCTATGGCTACACCTTC	CASSQSDSYGYTF
-	TRBV15	TRBJ1-5	TRBD1	TGTGCCACCAGCAGAGGCAAGACAGGGTTGAGCAATCAGCCCCAGCATTTT	CATSRGKTGLSNQPQHF
-	TRBV7-3	TRBJ2-6	-	TGTGCCAGCAGCTTAAACCCCGGACAAATCTCTGGGGCCAACGTCCTGACTTTC	CASSLNPGQISGANVLTF
-	TRBV21-1	TRBJ2-1	-	TGTGCCAGCAGCAAAGTGTTAAGGACAGGGGGCTGCAATGAGCAGTTCTTC	CASSKVLRTGGCNEQFF
-	TRBV28	TRBJ2-2	TRBD2	TGTGCCTGTCAGGGGTGGCGGGAGGATGATGGGGAGCTGTTTTTT	CACQGWREDDGELFF
-	TRBV9	TRBJ2-7	TRBD2	TGTGCCAGCAGCCGGACTAGCGGGACGTACGAGCAGTACTTC	CASSRTSGTYEQYF
-	TRBV24-1	TRBJ1-2	TRBD1	TGTGCCACCAGTGAGAACAGGGGAAATGGCTACACCTTC	CATSENRGNGYTF
-	TRBV5-1	TRBJ2-3	TRBD2	TGCGCCAGCAGTACGCGACTAGCGCAGAGCACAGATACGCAGTATTTT	CASSTRLAQSTDTQYF
-	TRBV15	TRBJ2-6	-	TGTGCCACCAGCAGGTTAGGACAGCCCTCTGGGGCCAACGTCCTGACTTTC	CATSRLGQPSGANVLTF
-	TRBV21-1	TRBJ2-1	-	TGTGCCAGCAGCAAAGTCGTCAGGGAGGCGAACAATGAGCAGTTCTTC	CASSKVVREANNEQFF
-	TRBV24-1	TRBJ2-2	-	TGTGCCACCAGTGATTTGTCCAGGGACACCGGGGAGCTGTTTTTT	CATSDLSRDTGELFF
few	TRBV28	TRBJ1-2	-	TGTGCCAGCACCCCCAGGGGCAGGGGCAACTATGGCTACACCTTC	CASTPRGRGNYGYTF
-	TRBV7-6	TRBJ1-5	-	TGTGCCAGCAGCTTAGCGGGCAGGGGCGATCAGCCCCAGCATTTT	CASSLAGRGDQPQHF
-	TRBV10-2	TRBJ2-7	-	TGCGCCAGCAGTGACACCTACGAGCAGTACTTC	CASSDTYEQYF
-	TRBV27	TRBJ2-1	TRBD2	TGTGCCAGCAGTGTAGGGGAGACTAGCACGGATGAGCAGTTCTTC	CASSVGETSTDEQFF
-	TRBV10-1	TRBJ2-7	-	TGCGCCAGCAGTGAGGGCAGTGCCTACGAGCAGTACTTC	CASSEGSAYEQYF